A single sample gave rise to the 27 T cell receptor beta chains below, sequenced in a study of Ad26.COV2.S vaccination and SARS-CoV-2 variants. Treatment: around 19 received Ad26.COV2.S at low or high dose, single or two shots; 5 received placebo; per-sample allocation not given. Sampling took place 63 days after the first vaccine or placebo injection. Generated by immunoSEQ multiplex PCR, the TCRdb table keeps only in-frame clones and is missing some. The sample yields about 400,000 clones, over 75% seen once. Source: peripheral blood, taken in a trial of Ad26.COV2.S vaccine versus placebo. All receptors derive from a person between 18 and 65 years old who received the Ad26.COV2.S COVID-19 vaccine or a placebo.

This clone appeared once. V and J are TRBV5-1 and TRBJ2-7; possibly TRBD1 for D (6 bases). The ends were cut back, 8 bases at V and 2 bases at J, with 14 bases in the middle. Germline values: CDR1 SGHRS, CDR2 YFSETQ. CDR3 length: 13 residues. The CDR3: CASYRVMTYEQYF. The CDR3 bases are TGCGCCAGTTACAGGGTAATGACCTACGAGCAGTACTTC.

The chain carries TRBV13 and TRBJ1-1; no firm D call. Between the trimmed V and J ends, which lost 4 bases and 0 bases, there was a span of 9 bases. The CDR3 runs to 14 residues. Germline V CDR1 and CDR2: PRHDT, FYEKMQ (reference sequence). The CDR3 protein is CASSSSPMNTEAFF. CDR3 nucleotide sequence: TGTGCCAGCAGCTCCTCCCCTATGAACACTGAAGCTTTCTTT.

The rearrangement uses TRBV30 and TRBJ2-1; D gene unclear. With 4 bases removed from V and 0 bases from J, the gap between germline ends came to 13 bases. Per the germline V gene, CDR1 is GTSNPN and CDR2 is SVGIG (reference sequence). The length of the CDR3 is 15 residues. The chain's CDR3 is CAWTRGGSSYNEQFF. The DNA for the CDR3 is TGTGCCTGGACCCGAGGTGGAAGCTCCTACAATGAGCAGTTCTTC.

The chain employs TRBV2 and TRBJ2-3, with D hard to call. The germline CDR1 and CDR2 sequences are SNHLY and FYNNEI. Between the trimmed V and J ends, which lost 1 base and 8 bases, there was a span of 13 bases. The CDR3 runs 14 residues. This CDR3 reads CASSEGQRFGTQYF. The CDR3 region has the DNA TGTGCCAGCAGTGAAGGGCAGAGGTTTGGTACGCAGTATTTT.

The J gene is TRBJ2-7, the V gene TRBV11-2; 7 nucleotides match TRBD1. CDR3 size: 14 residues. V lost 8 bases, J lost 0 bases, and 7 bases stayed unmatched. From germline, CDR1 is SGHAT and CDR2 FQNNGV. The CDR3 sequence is CASGRQGPSYEQYF. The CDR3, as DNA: TGTGCCAGCGGGCGACAGGGCCCCTCCTACGAGCAGTACTTC.

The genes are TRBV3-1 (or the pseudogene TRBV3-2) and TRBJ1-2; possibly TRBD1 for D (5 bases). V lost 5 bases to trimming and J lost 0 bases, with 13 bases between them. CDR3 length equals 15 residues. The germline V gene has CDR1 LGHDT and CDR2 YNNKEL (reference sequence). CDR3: CASSLWDRSNYGYTF. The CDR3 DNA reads TGTGCCAGCAGCTTGTGGGACCGTTCTAACTATGGCTACACCTTC.

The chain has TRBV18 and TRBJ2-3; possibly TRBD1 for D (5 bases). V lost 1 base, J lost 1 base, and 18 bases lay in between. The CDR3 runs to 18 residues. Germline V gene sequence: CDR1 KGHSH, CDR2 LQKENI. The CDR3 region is CASSPLGIQGWGTDTQYF. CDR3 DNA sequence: TGTGCCAGCTCACCACTAGGTATCCAGGGATGGGGCACAGATACGCAGTATTTT.

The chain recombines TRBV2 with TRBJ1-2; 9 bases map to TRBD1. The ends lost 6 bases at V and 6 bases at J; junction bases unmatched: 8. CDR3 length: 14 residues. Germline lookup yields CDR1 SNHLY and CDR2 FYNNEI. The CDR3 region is CASRKPGQGNGYTF. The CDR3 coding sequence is TGTGCCAGCAGAAAACCGGGACAGGGCAATGGCTACACCTTC.

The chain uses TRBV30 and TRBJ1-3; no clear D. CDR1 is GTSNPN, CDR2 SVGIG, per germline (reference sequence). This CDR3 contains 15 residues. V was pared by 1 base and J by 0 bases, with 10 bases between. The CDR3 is CAWSGPGFSGNTIYF. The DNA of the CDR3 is TGTGCCTGGAGTGGCCCGGGGTTCTCTGGAAACACCATATATTTT.

The CDR3 is CASRPGTTNTGELFF. The CDR3 bases are TGTGCCAGCAGGCCCGGGACTACGAACACCGGGGAGCTGTTTTTT. The genes are TRBV5-4 and TRBJ2-2; TRBD2 aligns across 7 bases. V was pared by 5 bases and J by 0 bases, with 4 bases of the junction left unmatched. This CDR3 spans 15 amino acids. Looked up from germline, CDR1 is SGHNT and CDR2 is YYREEE (reference sequence).

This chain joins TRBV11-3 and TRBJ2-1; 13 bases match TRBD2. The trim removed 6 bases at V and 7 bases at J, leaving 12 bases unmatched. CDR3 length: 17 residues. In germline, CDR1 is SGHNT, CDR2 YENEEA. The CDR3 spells CASRKQAGLAGQNEQFF. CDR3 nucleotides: TGTGCCAGCAGAAAACAAGCGGGACTAGCGGGACAAAATGAGCAGTTCTTC.

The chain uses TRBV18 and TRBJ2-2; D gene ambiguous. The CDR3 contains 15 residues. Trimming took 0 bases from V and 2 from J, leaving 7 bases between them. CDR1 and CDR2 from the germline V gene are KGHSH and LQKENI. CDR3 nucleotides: TGTGCCAGCTCACCACCGACCGGTAACACCGGGGAGCTGTTTTTT. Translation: CASSPPTGNTGELFF. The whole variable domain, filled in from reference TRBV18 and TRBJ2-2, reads NAGVMQNPRHLVRRRGQEARLRCSPMKGHSHVYWYRQLPEEGLKFMVYLQKENIIDESGMPKERFSAEFPKEGPSILRIQQVVRGDSAAYFCASSPPTGNTGELFFGEGSRLTVL.

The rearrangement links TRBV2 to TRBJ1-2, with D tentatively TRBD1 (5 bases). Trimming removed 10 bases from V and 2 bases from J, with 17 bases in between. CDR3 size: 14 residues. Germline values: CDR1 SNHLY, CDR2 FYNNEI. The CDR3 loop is CATKRGDLNYGYTF. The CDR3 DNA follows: TGTGCCACCAAGAGAGGGGACCTCAACTATGGCTACACCTTC.

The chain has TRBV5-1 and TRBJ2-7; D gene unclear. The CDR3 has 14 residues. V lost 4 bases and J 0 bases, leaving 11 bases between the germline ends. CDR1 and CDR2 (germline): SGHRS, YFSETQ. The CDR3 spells CASSLLQSSYEQYF. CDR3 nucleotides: TGCGCCAGCAGCCTCCTCCAAAGCTCCTACGAGCAGTACTTC.

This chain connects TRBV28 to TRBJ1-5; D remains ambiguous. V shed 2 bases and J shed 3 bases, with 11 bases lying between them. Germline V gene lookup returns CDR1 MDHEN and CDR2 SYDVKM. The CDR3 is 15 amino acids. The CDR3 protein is CASSLAGDANQPQHF. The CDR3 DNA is TGTGCCAGCAGTTTAGCGGGAGATGCCAATCAGCCCCAGCATTTT.

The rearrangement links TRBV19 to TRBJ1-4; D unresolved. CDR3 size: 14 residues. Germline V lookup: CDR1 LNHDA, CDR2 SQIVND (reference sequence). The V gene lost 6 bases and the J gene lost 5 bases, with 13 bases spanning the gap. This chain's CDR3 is CASSTVQLNEKLFF. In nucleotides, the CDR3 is TGTGCCAGTAGCACGGTCCAGTTGAATGAAAAACTGTTTTTT.

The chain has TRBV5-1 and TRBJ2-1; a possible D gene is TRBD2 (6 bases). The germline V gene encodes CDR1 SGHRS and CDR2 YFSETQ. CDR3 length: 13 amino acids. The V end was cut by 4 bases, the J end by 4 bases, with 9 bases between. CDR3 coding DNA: TGCGCCAGCAGCCCGGGAGTTTACAATGAGCAGTTCTTC. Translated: CASSPGVYNEQFF.

This CDR3 reads CAWSAPGQNTEAFF. CDR3 bases: TGTGCCTGGAGTGCCCCGGGACAGAACACTGAAGCTTTCTTT. This chain connects TRBV30 to TRBJ1-1, with D perhaps matching TRBD1 (6 bases). Trimming took 1 base from V and 1 from J, leaving 10 bases between them. Germline V gene sequence: CDR1 GTSNPN, CDR2 SVGIG (reference sequence). The CDR3 extends over 14 amino acids.

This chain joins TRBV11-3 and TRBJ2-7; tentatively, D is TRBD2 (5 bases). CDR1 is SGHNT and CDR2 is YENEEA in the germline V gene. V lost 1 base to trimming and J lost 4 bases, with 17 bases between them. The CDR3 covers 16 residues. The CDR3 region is CASSLGLGSRLYEQYF. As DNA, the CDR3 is TGTGCCAGCAGCTTAGGGCTGGGGAGCCGCCTGTACGAGCAGTACTTC.

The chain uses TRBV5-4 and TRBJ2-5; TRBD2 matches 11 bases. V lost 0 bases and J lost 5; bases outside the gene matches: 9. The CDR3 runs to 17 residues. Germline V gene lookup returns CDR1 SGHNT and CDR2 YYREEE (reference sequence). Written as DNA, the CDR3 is TGTGCCAGCAGCTTGGCAGGTAGCGGGAGGGCCCGTGAGACCCAGTACTTC. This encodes CASSLAGSGRARETQYF.

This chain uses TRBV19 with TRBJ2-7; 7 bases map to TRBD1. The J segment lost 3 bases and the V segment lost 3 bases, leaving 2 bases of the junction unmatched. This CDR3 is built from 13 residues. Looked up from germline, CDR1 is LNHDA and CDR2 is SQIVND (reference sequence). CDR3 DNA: TGTGCCAGTAGTATGGGACAGAACTACGAGCAGTACTTC. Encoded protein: CASSMGQNYEQYF.

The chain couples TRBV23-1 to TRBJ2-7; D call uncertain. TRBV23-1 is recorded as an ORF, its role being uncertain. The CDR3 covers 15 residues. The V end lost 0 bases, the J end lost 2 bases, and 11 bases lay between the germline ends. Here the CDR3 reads CASSQSSRSTYEQYF. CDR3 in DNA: TGCGCCAGCAGTCAATCTTCCAGGTCGACCTACGAGCAGTACTTC.

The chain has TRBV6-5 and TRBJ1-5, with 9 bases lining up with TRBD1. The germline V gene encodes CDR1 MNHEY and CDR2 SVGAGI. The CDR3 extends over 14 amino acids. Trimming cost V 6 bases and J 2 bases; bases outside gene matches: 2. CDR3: CASRGTGRNQPQHF. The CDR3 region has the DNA TGTGCCAGCAGGGGGACAGGGCGCAATCAGCCCCAGCATTTT.

The CDR3 sequence: CASSVTQGRPADTQYF. The CDR3 DNA sequence: TGTGCCAGCAGCGTCACCCAGGGTCGCCCAGCAGATACGCAGTATTTT. V gene TRBV9 combines with J gene TRBJ2-3; TRBD1 might be the D (5 bases). V was trimmed by 2 bases and J by 4 bases, leaving 17 bases between them. The length of the CDR3 is 16 residues. Germline V gene sequence: CDR1 SGDLS, CDR2 YYNGEE.

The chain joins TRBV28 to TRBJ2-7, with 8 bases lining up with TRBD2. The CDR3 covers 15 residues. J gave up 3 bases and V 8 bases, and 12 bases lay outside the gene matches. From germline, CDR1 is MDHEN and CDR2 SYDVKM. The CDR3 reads CASGERAGVRYEQYF. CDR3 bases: TGTGCCAGCGGAGAGCGAGCGGGAGTCCGCTACGAGCAGTACTTC.

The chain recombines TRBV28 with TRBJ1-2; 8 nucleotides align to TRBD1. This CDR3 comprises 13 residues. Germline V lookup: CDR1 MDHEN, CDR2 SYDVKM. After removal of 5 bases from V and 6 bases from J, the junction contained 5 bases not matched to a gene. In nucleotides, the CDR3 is TGTGCCAGCAGTACCGGGACAGGCCATGGCTACACCTTC. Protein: CASSTGTGHGYTF.

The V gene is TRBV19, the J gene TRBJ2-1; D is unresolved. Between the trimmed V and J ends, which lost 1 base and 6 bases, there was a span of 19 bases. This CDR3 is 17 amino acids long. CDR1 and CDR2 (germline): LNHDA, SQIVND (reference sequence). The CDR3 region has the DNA TGTGCCAGTAGTATAGGTTCTATAGCTGGCCGCCGCAATGAGCAGTTCTTC. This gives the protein CASSIGSIAGRRNEQFF.